This TCR beta chain came from a study of blood T cell repertoires in COVID-19. Cohort allocation depended upon clinical history that participants reported. Germline loops: CDR1 SNHLY, CDR2 FYNNEI. The CDR3 covers 13 residues. V shed 4 bases and J shed 4 bases, with 7 bases lying between them. Original data processing: The assay estimated nucleated cells by amplifying reference gene primers. The data were produced by immunoSEQ multiplex PCR, yet TCRdb's version contains in-frame clones alone and is incomplete. V and J calls and clone size follow that table, whereas D and trimming were derived from the DNA. The sample consists of about 240,000 clones, approximately 86% of them appearing once.

The gene calls are TRBV2 and TRBJ1-4; no definite D call. Sequences were obtained from PBMCs or T cells enriched from blood (not recorded which). This receptor was taken from a woman aged 40 to 50 with acute COVID-19. This chain's CDR3 is CASSGYSNEKLFF. CDR3 bases: TGTGCCAGCAGTGGGTACAGTAATGAAAAACTGTTTTTT. Full variable domain (remainder filled in from reference TRBV2 and TRBJ1-4): EPEVTQTPSHQVTQMGQEVILRCVPISNHLYFYWYRQILGQKVEFLVSFYNNEISEKSEIFDDQFSVERPDGSNFTLKIRSTKLEDSAMYFCASSGYSNEKLFFGSGTQLSVL.